The 2 T cell receptor beta chains given below trace back to one sample, sequenced in a study of quantifying T cell responses using KT2 cells. In the study overall: Reverse transcription used primers in the TCR alpha and beta constant regions.

A single-stranded UMI oligo with SP2 sequence was ligated to cDNA 3' ends. The first PCR ran 4 to 5 cycles with an equimolar RC1.1 and RC1.2 beta primer mix. TCRdb processed the UMI-ligation and nested PCR reads anew with MiXCR; each CDR3 protein has one entry. The sample lists tens of thousands of distinct CDR3 sequences; around a tenth were seen once. The sequenced sample was PBMCs spiked with cells of the T cell clone KT2. Receptors originate from a human donor.

Of note for this clonotype: A much larger clone is a single base away; this may be a read error. The chain combines TRBV20-1 with TRBJ2-3; D possibly corresponds to TRBD2 (5 bases). CDR3 length: 15 residues. Germline values: CDR1 DFQATT, CDR2 SNEGSKA (reference sequence). The CDR3 DNA sequence: TGCAGTGTGAGGGAGCGGCATCTGGGGTCTGATACGCGGTATTTT. Its protein is CSVRERHLGSDTRYF.

This clonotype was counted a few times. The chain carries TRBV6-1 and TRBJ1-2, with D uncertain. CDR3 length: 13 residues. Trimming took off 0 bases at V and 6 bases at J, with 8 bases between the two ends. The V gene's germline CDR1 is MNHNS and CDR2 SASEGT. The CDR3 DNA reads as TGTGCCAGCAGTGAAGCTTTCACGGATGGCTACACCTTC. Translated, it gives CASSEAFTDGYTF.